This note documents a single T cell receptor beta chain sequence. This CDR3 spans 15 amino acids. Per germline, CDR1 SGHTA and CDR2 FQGNSA. J was trimmed by 0 bases and V by 5 bases; bases with no gene match: 6. The data are from a study of blood T cell repertoires in COVID-19. Study-level background: COVID-19 samples from acute and convalescent phases originated in the United States, Italy and Spain. Nucleic acid was either cDNA or gDNA, and it came from T cells, B-cell-depleted T cells, or PBMCs.

In the source study's methods: Amplifying reference gene primers gave estimates of nucleated cell counts. Produced via immunoSEQ multiplex PCR; TCRdb's table is partial and in-frame only. The V and J calls and clone size were taken over from that table, and D and trimming were inferred from the DNA. The sample yields over 30,000 clones, over 70% seen once. This sequence was found in a man older than 75 with active or convalescent COVID-19. The chain couples TRBV7-2 to TRBJ1-2; 7 bases fit TRBD1. Sequencing was carried out using peripheral blood. CDR3 sequence: CASSRAGGPNYGYTF. For the CDR3, the DNA is TGTGCCAGCAGCAGGGCAGGGGGTCCTAACTATGGCTACACCTTC.